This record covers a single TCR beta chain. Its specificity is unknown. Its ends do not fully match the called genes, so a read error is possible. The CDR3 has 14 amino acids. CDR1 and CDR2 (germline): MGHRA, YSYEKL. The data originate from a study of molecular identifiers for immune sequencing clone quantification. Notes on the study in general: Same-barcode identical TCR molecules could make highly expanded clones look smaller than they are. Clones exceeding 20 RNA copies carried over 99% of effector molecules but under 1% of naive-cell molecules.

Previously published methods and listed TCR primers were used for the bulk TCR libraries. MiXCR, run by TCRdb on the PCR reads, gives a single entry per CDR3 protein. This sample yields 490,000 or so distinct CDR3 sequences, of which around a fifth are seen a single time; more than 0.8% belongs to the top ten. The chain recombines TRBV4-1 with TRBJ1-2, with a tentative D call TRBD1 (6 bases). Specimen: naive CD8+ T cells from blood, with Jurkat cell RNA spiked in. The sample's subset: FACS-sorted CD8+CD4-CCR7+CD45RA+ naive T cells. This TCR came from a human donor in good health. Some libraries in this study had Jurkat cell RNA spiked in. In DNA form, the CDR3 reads TGCGCCAGCAGCCAAGAACCGGGGGCGGTTGGCTGCACCTTC. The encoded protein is CASSQEPGAVGCTF.